This T cell receptor beta chain was observed in a study of cytomegalovirus exposure and HLA in healthy donors. Study-level findings and limits: In most subjects, TCR beta sequences reportedly gave accurate predictions of HLA-A and HLA-B alleles.

Primers included in the PCR were 60 Vbeta and 13 Jbeta primers. Only in-frame clones appear in the TCRdb table, and some are missing; sequencing was by immunoSEQ multiplex PCR. Of 100,000 to 120,000 clones in the sample, over 65% were seen once. Comment on this clone: Its antigen is currently unknown.

Source material: PBMCs. This clonotype originated in a woman in her twenties or thirties in good health and CMV-seropositive.

Written as DNA, the CDR3 is TGCGCCAGCAGCCAAGTATCAGGGCTGGTCAATGAGCAGTTCTTC. Protein product: CASSQVSGLVNEQFF. This chain joins TRBV4-1 and TRBJ2-1; D is perhaps TRBD1 (5 bases). The CDR3 has 15 residues. Between the trimmed V and J ends, which lost 1 base and 6 bases, there was a span of 13 bases. From germline, CDR1 is MGHRA and CDR2 YSYEKL.